The 14 T cell receptor beta chains below all came from one sample that was sequenced in a study of T cell changes during pregnancy in multiple sclerosis. Some clones are missing from TCRdb's copy, which holds only in-frame ones; the method was immunoSEQ multiplex PCR. This sample has about 17,000 clones, with 84% found just once. The sample here was CD8+ T cells from peripheral blood mononuclear cells, taken in the second trimester of pregnancy. The receptors shown here come from a female donor in good health, enrolled as a control in a pregnancy study.

The chain combines TRBV28 with TRBJ2-7, with 10 bases lining up with TRBD1. There are 15 residues in the CDR3. Germline CDR1 and CDR2: MDHEN and SYDVKM. J lost 4 bases, V lost 4 bases, and 7 bases had no gene match. As DNA, the CDR3 is TGTGCCAGCAGTTCGTCCCGGGACAGGGGTTACGAGCAGTACTTC. It specifies CASSSSRDRGYEQYF.

The chain is built from TRBV5-8 and TRBJ2-7; 8 nucleotides line up with TRBD1. This CDR3 is 15 amino acids long. Germline V lookup: CDR1 SGHTS, CDR2 YDEGEE. The J segment lost 0 bases and the V segment lost 2 bases, leaving 4 bases of the junction unmatched. The CDR3 DNA reads as TGTGCCAGCAGCTTAGGAGGGACAGGCTCCTACGAGCAGTACTTC. Amino acid sequence: CASSLGGTGSYEQYF.

The V call is TRBV7-2, the J call TRBJ1-1; the match to TRBD1 covers 8 bases. V gave up 6 bases and J gave up 3 bases; unmatched junction bases: 9. Germline CDR1 and CDR2: SGHTA and FQGNSA. The CDR3 is made up of 15 amino acids. DNA of the CDR3: TGTGCCAGCAGGCCTGACAGGGGTCGTGACACTGAAGCTTTCTTT. It is translated as CASRPDRGRDTEAFF.

This clone was picked up a small number of times. The chain links TRBV4-1 to TRBJ1-5; D ambiguous. This CDR3 contains 14 residues. With 4 bases removed from V and 2 bases from J, the gap between germline ends came to 9 bases. Germline CDR1 is MGHRA and CDR2 is YSYEKL. CDR3 coding DNA: TGCGCCAGCAGCCCCTATGTGGGCAATCAGCCCCAGCATTTT. It encodes CASSPYVGNQPQHF.

V gene TRBV4-3 combines with J gene TRBJ2-1, with D unclear. Per germline, CDR1 LGHNA and CDR2 YSLEER. The CDR3 has 16 residues. V shed 3 bases and J shed 0 bases, with 12 bases lying between them. CDR3 bases: TGCGCCAGCAGCCAGCCTCCAGGTGGCTCCTACAATGAGCAGTTCTTC. Amino acids: CASSQPPGGSYNEQFF.

The chain recombines TRBV7-2 with TRBJ2-3, with TRBD2 matching 12 bases. Germline V lookup: CDR1 SGHTA, CDR2 FQGNSA. After removal of 5 bases from V and 2 bases from J, the junction contained 5 bases not matched to a gene. The CDR3 consists of 16 residues. The CDR3 reads CASSLLAGGITDTQYF. The CDR3 DNA reads TGTGCCAGCAGCCTTCTAGCGGGGGGGATCACAGATACGCAGTATTTT.

This clone has just a few counts. The CDR3 is CASSLGDRRNTEAFF. The DNA for the CDR3 is TGTGCCAGCAGCTTGGGGGACAGGCGGAACACTGAAGCTTTCTTT. The chain recombines TRBV5-4 with TRBJ1-1, with 8 bases fitting TRBD1. The V gene's germline CDR1 is SGHNT and CDR2 YYREEE (reference sequence). CDR3 length: 15 residues. V shed 0 bases, J shed 1 base, and the junction held 2 bases outside the gene matches.

The chain carries TRBV6-5 and TRBJ1-1, with D tentatively TRBD1 (6 bases). V shed 8 bases and J shed 1 base, with 11 bases lying between them. The germline gives CDR1 MNHEY, CDR2 SVGAGI. CDR3 length equals 13 residues. Here the CDR3 DNA reads TGTGCCAGCTCGGGACACTCGAACACTGAAGCTTTCTTT. Encoded protein: CASSGHSNTEAFF.

The chain joins TRBV5-1 to TRBJ1-4, with TRBD1 matching 10 bases. With V trimmed by 4 bases and J by 8 bases, 8 bases remained unmatched. The germline V gene has CDR1 SGHRS and CDR2 YFSETQ. The CDR3 loop spans 15 amino acids. The CDR3 bases are TGCGCCAGCAGCAGTAGGGGGGGACAGGGGGAAAAACTGTTTTTT. This sequence encodes CASSSRGGQGEKLFF. The whole variable domain, filled in from reference TRBV5-1 and TRBJ1-4, reads KAGVTQTPRYLIKTRGQQVTLSCSPISGHRSVSWYQQTPGQGLQFLFEYFSETQRNKGNFPGRFSGRQFSNSRSEMNVSTLELGDSALYLCASSSRGGQGEKLFFGSGTQLSVL.

The chain combines TRBV28 with TRBJ1-1; D uncertain. The V end was cut by 3 bases, the J end by 3 bases, with 11 bases between. Per germline, CDR1 MDHEN and CDR2 SYDVKM. CDR3 length: 14 amino acids. The CDR3 DNA sequence: TGTGCCAGCAGTTTGTGGCAGGAATACACTGAAGCTTTCTTT. It yields the protein CASSLWQEYTEAFF.

This rearrangement joins TRBV9 to TRBJ2-1, with D possibly TRBD2 on 5 matching bases. V lost 2 bases and J 0 bases, leaving 6 bases between the germline ends. CDR1 is SGDLS, CDR2 YYNGEE, per germline. The CDR3 totals 14 residues. The CDR3: CASSVDSSYNEQFF. CDR3 nucleotides: TGTGCCAGCAGCGTGGACTCCTCCTACAATGAGCAGTTCTTC. The whole variable domain, remainder taken from reference TRBV9 and TRBJ2-1, is DSGVTQTPKHLITATGQRVTLRCSPRSGDLSVYWYQQSLDQGLQFLIQYYNGEERAKGNILERFSAQQFPDLHSELNLSSLELGDSALYFCASSVDSSYNEQFFGPGTRLTVL.

The chain links TRBV4-1 to TRBJ1-2; maybe TRBD1 (5 bases). V was shortened by 3 bases and J by 4 bases, with 12 bases between the two germline ends. This CDR3 spans 14 amino acids. Germline assignment: CDR1 MGHRA and CDR2 YSYEKL. The CDR3 region has the DNA TGCGCCAGCAGCCAGGGGATCGGGGGCTATGGCTACACCTTC. Amino acids: CASSQGIGGYGYTF.

This chain uses TRBV13 with TRBJ2-7, with 9 positions matching TRBD2. Germline CDR1 PRHDT, CDR2 FYEKMQ (reference sequence). This CDR3 has 16 residues. Trimming took 0 bases from V and 2 from J; bases not matched to a gene: 5. In DNA, the CDR3 is TGTGCCAGCAGCTTAGGCCCCAGCGGGGGGCCCTACGAGCAGTACTTC. It is translated as CASSLGPSGGPYEQYF.

V gene TRBV5-6 combines with J gene TRBJ1-2; the match to TRBD1 covers 8 bases. The CDR3 contains 12 residues. The V gene's germline CDR1 is SGHDT and CDR2 YYEEEE. V dropped 1 base and J dropped 7; count of bases not matched to a gene: 0. CDR3 in amino acids: CASSLTGGGYTF. The CDR3 DNA sequence: TGTGCCAGCAGCTTGACAGGGGGTGGCTACACCTTC.